The rows below give T cell receptor beta chains drawn from one sample of a study of T cells in Graves' hyperthyroidism and ophthalmopathy. One entry per CDR3 protein, called by TCRdb with MiXCR from the multiplex PCR reads. This sample has more than 300,000 distinct CDR3 sequences, with 14% found just once. The sequenced sample was blood. All receptors come from a woman between 55 and 75 years old with Graves' hyperthyroidism. Each CDR3 is given with its conserved first and last residue. A D gene is named only where the DNA matches it firmly. Size is omitted from some rows. Given values are once, few, many or a class for expanded clones.

j_call: TRBJ2-5; clone_size: many; v_call: TRBV20-1; d_call: TRBD2; cdr3_nt: TGCAGTGCTAGCGATTCTGCGGGAGCCTCCCGGGGTACCCAGTACTTC; cdr3_aa: CSASDSAGASRGTQYF
j_call: TRBJ2-6; clone_size: few; v_call: TRBV2; d_call: TRBD2; cdr3_nt: TGTGCCCGAGGCCCTAGCGGAGCTGGGGCCAACGTCCTGACTTTC; cdr3_aa: CARGPSGAGANVLTF
j_call: TRBJ2-3; clone_size: NA; v_call: TRBV20-1; d_call: NA; cdr3_nt: TGCAGTGCTAGAGATTCAGCAGATACGCAGTATTTT; cdr3_aa: CSARDSADTQYF
j_call: TRBJ1-1; clone_size: NA; v_call: TRBV19; d_call: NA; cdr3_nt: TGTGCCAGTAGTATAGTATCCGGTGGGGGAAACACTGAAGCTTTCTTT; cdr3_aa: CASSIVSGGGNTEAFF
j_call: TRBJ2-1; clone_size: many; v_call: TRBV6-5; d_call: TRBD2; cdr3_nt: TGTGCCAGCAGTTACTGGCTAGCGGGAGAAGATGAGCAGTTCTTC; cdr3_aa: CASSYWLAGEDEQFF
j_call: TRBJ2-2; clone_size: many; v_call: TRBV12-3/TRBV12-4; d_call: TRBD2; cdr3_nt: TGTGCCAGCAGCCCGGGACTAGTTTTTAGCACCGGGGAGCTGTTTTTT; cdr3_aa: CASSPGLVFSTGELFF
j_call: TRBJ2-1; clone_size: many; v_call: TRBV7-9; d_call: TRBD2; cdr3_nt: TGTGCCAGCAGCACTAGCGGGCGATACAATGAGCAGTTCTTC; cdr3_aa: CASSTSGRYNEQFF
j_call: TRBJ2-3; clone_size: NA; v_call: TRBV5-1; d_call: NA; cdr3_nt: TGCGCCAGCAGCCAACAGCTTGATACGCAGTATTTT; cdr3_aa: CASSQQLDTQYF
j_call: TRBJ2-3; clone_size: many; v_call: TRBV30; d_call: TRBD2; cdr3_nt: TGTGCCTGGAGTAGCGGGAGCACTAATACGCAGTATTTT; cdr3_aa: CAWSSGSTNTQYF
j_call: TRBJ2-5; clone_size: many; v_call: TRBV5-4; d_call: TRBD1; cdr3_nt: TGTGCCAGCACCCACGAAGGGGGCTGGGAGACCCAGTACTTC; cdr3_aa: CASTHEGGWETQYF
j_call: TRBJ2-3; clone_size: many; v_call: TRBV2; d_call: NA; cdr3_nt: TGTGCCAGCAGTGAACAAGGACCTACGGATACGCAGTATTTT; cdr3_aa: CASSEQGPTDTQYF
j_call: TRBJ1-2; clone_size: few; v_call: TRBV27; d_call: NA; cdr3_nt: TGTGCCAGCAGCCTCGTGGTATCGAACCGCTATGGCTACACCTTC; cdr3_aa: CASSLVVSNRYGYTF
j_call: TRBJ2-5; clone_size: NA; v_call: TRBV6-1; d_call: NA; cdr3_nt: TGTGCCAGCAGGGTGGACATCTGGGCAGAGACCCAGTACTTC; cdr3_aa: CASRVDIWAETQYF
j_call: TRBJ2-3; clone_size: many; v_call: TRBV20-1; d_call: TRBD2; cdr3_nt: TGCAGTGCCCAAACTAGCGGGAGGTTAGATACGCAGTATTTT; cdr3_aa: CSAQTSGRLDTQYF
j_call: TRBJ2-5; clone_size: NA; v_call: TRBV7-3; d_call: TRBD2; cdr3_nt: TGTGCCAGCAGCCGAACTAGCGACCAAGAGACCCAGTACTTC; cdr3_aa: CASSRTSDQETQYF
j_call: TRBJ1-1; clone_size: few; v_call: TRBV10-3; d_call: TRBD1; cdr3_nt: TGTGCCATCAGGAGGGACAGGAGGAACACTGAAGCTTTCTTT; cdr3_aa: CAIRRDRRNTEAFF
j_call: TRBJ1-1; clone_size: many; v_call: TRBV12-3/TRBV12-4; d_call: NA; cdr3_nt: TGTGCCAGCAGTTTAGCCGCGGGAAGGACTGAAGCTTTCTTT; cdr3_aa: CASSLAAGRTEAFF
j_call: TRBJ2-1; clone_size: many; v_call: TRBV12-5; d_call: TRBD1; cdr3_nt: TGTGCTAGTGGTTTGGTATATTGGGCTAGGACAGGGGAACCCTACAATGAGCAGTTCTTC; cdr3_aa: CASGLVYWARTGEPYNEQFF
j_call: TRBJ1-1; clone_size: many; v_call: TRBV12-3/TRBV12-4; d_call: NA; cdr3_nt: TGTGCCAGCAGTTTAATTTGGGGGAACACTGAAGCTTTCTTT; cdr3_aa: CASSLIWGNTEAFF
j_call: TRBJ2-7; clone_size: few; v_call: TRBV5-4; d_call: NA; cdr3_nt: TGTGCCAGCAGCCTGAGCAGGGGCGACGAGCAGTACTTC; cdr3_aa: CASSLSRGDEQYF
j_call: TRBJ2-3; clone_size: many; v_call: TRBV11-2; d_call: NA; cdr3_nt: TGTGCCAGCAGCCAAGGGGCGGGACAGTTAACAGATACGCAGTATTTT; cdr3_aa: CASSQGAGQLTDTQYF
j_call: TRBJ2-3; clone_size: many; v_call: TRBV24-1; d_call: TRBD1; cdr3_nt: TGTGCCACCAGTGAAACCAAGGGGGCTGGAGATACGCAGTATTTT; cdr3_aa: CATSETKGAGDTQYF
j_call: TRBJ1-5; clone_size: many; v_call: TRBV7-3; d_call: NA; cdr3_nt: TGTGCCAGCAGCGAAGGGAGGGGTCAGCCCCAGCATTTT; cdr3_aa: CASSEGRGQPQHF